This T cell receptor beta chain was identified during a study of shared clonotypes between healthy human individuals. This CDR3 has 14 residues. Germline V gene data show CDR1 as LGHNA and CDR2 as YNFKEQ. J gave up 7 bases and V 6 bases, and 10 bases lay outside the gene matches. CD45RO negativity and positive selection for CCR7 defined naive CD8 cells, a population that excluded terminally differentiated effector memory CD45RA+ cells. Using immunoSEQ multiplex PCR, the repertoire was profiled, and TCRdb retains in-frame clones only, with some absent. Counted here are around 2.1 million clones, 85% to 95% occurring once; the ten biggest clones make up roughly 1.7%.

The receptor was isolated from a young man in good health. Some clones in this sample may be carry-over from other donors' samples. This sequence joins TRBV4-2 and TRBJ2-7; the match to TRBD1 covers 9 bases. The sample was naive CD8+ T cells from PBMCs. CDR3 nucleotides: TGTGCCAGCAGGTGGGCCGAGGGACAGGGTGAGCAGTACTTC. Translating it yields CASRWAEGQGEQYF.